This T cell receptor beta chain appears in the sequencing data of a study of T cell responses to AZD1222 COVID-19 vaccine. Study-wide results and limits: Unmutated regions of variants are reportedly targeted by nearly half of spike-specific TCRs.

Sequenced by immunoSEQ multiplex PCR; TCRdb stores in-frame clones only, minus some. The sample has 120,000 to 150,000 clones, about 91% seen once. CDR3 length: 14 amino acids. The ends were cut back, 6 bases at V and 0 bases at J, with 11 bases in the middle. Germline V CDR1 and CDR2: MNHEY, SVGAGI. Notes on this clone: The antigen is undetermined.

The sequencing used peripheral blood, collected 28 days after the second AZD1222 dose. This TCR was sampled from an adult who received the AZD1222 COVID-19 vaccine. This sequence joins TRBV6-5 and TRBJ1-1, with D tentatively TRBD1 (5 bases). As DNA, the CDR3 is TGTGCCAGCAGACCGGGACGGATGAACACTGAAGCTTTCTTT. Translated, it gives CASRPGRMNTEAFF.